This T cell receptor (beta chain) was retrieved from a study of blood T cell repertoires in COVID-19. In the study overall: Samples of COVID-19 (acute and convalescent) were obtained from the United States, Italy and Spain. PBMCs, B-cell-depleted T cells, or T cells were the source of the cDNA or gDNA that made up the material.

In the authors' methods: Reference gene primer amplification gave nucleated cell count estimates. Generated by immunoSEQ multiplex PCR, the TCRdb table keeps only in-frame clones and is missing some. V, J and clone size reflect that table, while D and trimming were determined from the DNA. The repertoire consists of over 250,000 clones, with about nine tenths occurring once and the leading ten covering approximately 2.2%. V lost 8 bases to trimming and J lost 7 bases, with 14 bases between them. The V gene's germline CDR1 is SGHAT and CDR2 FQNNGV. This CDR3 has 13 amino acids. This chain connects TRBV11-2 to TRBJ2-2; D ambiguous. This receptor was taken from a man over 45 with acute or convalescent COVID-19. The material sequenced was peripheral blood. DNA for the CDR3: TGTGCCAGCGGGTACACCCCGGGCGGGGAGCTGTTTTTT. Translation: CASGYTPGGELFF.